The clone carrying this T cell receptor (beta chain) was counted many times. As yet, its antigen is unknown. This CDR3 is built from 22 residues. With V trimmed by 3 bases and J by 4 bases, 27 bases remained unmatched. Germline CDR1 is MDHEN and CDR2 is SYDVKM. Transcripts of RNA were the source for amplifying TCR beta CDR3 regions. HTBI primers primed a first-round RT-PCR, and a second-round multiplex PCR followed. TCRdb re-called the multiplex PCR reads through MiXCR, storing one row per CDR3 protein. The table includes 400,000 or so distinct CDR3 sequences, about 18% detected once. The data are from a study of Graves' ophthalmopathy and Graves' hyperthyroidism. Whole-study findings and limits: Most thyroid-expanded clonotypes exceeding 0.001 frequency were also found in blood.

J is TRBJ2-7 and V is TRBV28, with TRBD2 matching 10 bases. Sequencing input: peripheral blood. This clonotype was obtained from an adult woman with stable Graves' hyperthyroidism. The CDR3 bases are TGTGCCAGCAGTTTCGGGTTCTTGGTGTTAGCGGGAGGTGGCGGAGTTCCTTACGAGCAGTACTTC. It specifies CASSFGFLVLAGGGGVPYEQYF.